What follows is one T cell receptor (beta chain) and its context. Germline loops: CDR1 SGHRS, CDR2 YFSETQ. V lost 8 bases to trimming and J lost 0 bases, with 14 bases between them. The length of the CDR3 is 14 residues. The sample originates from a study of blood T cell repertoires in COVID-19. Overall study: T cells, B-cell-depleted T cells, or PBMCs provided the cDNA or gDNA that served as material.

TCRdb's copy holds only in-frame clones and misses some; the assay was immunoSEQ multiplex PCR. Among some 250,000 clones listed, 87% were seen once. This chain links TRBV5-1 with TRBJ1-1; tentatively, D is TRBD1 (6 bases). The source material was peripheral blood. This receptor was obtained from a man between 60 and 75 years old who had recovered from COVID-19. The CDR3: CASSQGSVNTEAFF. DNA for the CDR3: TGCGCCAGTTCACAGGGATCTGTGAACACTGAAGCTTTCTTT.